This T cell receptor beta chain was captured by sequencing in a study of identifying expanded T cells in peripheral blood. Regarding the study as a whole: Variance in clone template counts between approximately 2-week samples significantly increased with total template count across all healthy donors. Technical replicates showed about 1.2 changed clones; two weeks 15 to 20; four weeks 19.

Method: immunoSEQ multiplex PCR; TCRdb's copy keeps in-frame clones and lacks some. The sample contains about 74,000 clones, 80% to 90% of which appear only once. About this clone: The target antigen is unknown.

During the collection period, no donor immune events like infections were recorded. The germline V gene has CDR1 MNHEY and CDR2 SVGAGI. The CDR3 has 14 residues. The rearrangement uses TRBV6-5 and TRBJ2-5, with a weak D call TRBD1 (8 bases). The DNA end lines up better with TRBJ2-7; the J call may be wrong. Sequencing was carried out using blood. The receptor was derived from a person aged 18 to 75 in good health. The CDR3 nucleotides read TGTGCCAGCAGTTACGCACAGGGGGGGTACGAGCAGTACTTC. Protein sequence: CASSYAQGGYEQYF.